This T cell receptor (beta chain) was obtained from a study of blood T cell repertoires in COVID-19. Trimming cost V 0 bases and J 5 bases, with 5 bases left between them. The CDR3 has 13 residues. Germline values: CDR1 SGHAT, CDR2 FQNNGV. Repertoires were generated with immunoSEQ multiplex PCR, while TCRdb's copy carries only in-frame clones and drops some. Here the sample spans under 250,000 clones, about 83% being singletons. The specimen was peripheral blood. This chain joins TRBV11-2 and TRBJ1-3; no firm D call. This TCR came from a human donor in a cohort sampled during active COVID-19. The CDR3 coding sequence is TGTGCCAGCAGCTTAGACCTTAGAAACACCATATATTTT. It encodes CASSLDLRNTIYF.